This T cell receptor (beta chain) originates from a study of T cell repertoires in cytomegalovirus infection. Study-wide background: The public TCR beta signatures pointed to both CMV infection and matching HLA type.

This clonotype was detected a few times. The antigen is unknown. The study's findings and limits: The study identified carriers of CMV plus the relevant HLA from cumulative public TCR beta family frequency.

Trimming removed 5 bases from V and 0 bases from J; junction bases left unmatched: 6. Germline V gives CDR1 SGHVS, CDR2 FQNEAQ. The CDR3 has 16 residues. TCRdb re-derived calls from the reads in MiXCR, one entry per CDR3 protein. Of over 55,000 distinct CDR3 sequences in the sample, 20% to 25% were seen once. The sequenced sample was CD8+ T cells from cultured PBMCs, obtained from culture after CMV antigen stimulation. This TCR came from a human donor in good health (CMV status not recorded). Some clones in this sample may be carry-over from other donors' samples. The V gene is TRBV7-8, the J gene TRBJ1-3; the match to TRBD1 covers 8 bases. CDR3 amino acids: CASSLDRVGSGNTIYF. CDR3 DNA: TGTGCCAGCAGCCTGGACAGGGTCGGCTCTGGAAACACCATATATTTT. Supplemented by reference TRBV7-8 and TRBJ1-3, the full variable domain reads GAGVSQSPRYKVAKRGQDVALRCDPISGHVSLFWYQQALGQGPEFLTYFQNEAQLDKSGLPSDRFFAERPEGSVSTLKIQRTQQEDSAVYLCASSLDRVGSGNTIYFGEGSWLTVV.